This entry is about one TCR beta chain. With 0 bases removed from V and 1 base from J, the gap between germline ends came to 7 bases. The V gene's germline CDR1 is MNHEY and CDR2 SVGAGI. CDR3 length equals 14 residues. The entry originates in a study of cytomegalovirus exposure and HLA in healthy donors. Primers included in the PCR were 60 Vbeta and 13 Jbeta primers. Data came from immunoSEQ multiplex PCR; TCRdb stores just in-frame clones and leaves some out. The table has 84,000 or so clones, approximately 56% seen once. The chain uses TRBV6-5 and TRBJ2-7, with D possibly TRBD2 on 5 matching bases. The TCR sequence derives from a woman in her twenties or thirties in good health and CMV-seropositive. The sample consisted of PBMCs. The CDR3 reads CASSYSWESYEQYF. The CDR3 DNA follows: TGTGCCAGCAGTTACTCATGGGAGTCCTACGAGCAGTACTTC.